This TCR beta chain was identified in a study of blood T cells in healthy people across ages (dated by TCRdb to the mid-2010s). Describing the broader study: In model experiments, template switching captured about one uniquely barcoded TCR beta cDNA molecule for every two T cells. The study measured age-related changes in TCR beta repertoire diversity using deep sequencing normalized with unique cDNA molecular identifiers. The donors were divided into four age groups: young (average around 16 years), middle-aged (almost 40), aged (approximately 64) and long-lived (roughly 88). To avoid experimental bias, donors of different ages were distributed randomly across sequencing lanes. The study analyzed two additional independent replicas of 1 million unique cDNA reads from the same blood draw for two donors, one aged 18 to 29 and one aged 80 or older.

V ends up 1 base short and J 3 bases short, with an unmatched junction base count of 6. Reading from cysteine to phenylalanine, the CDR3 counts 17 amino acids. Only the CDR3 DNA stays, 51 bases, in frame from base 1. Results the study describes overall, beyond this receptor: Total diversity estimates from one million sequenced T cells were considered lower bounds and underestimates. Since profiling was done on bulk unsorted PBMCs, naive and antigen-experienced compartments could not be conclusively compared. Compared with the aged group, the long-lived group had more naive CD4+ T cells, fewer expanded clones and increased TCR diversity, a pattern suggesting age selection. Donor CMV infection status was unknown, potentially confounding age-related changes in expanded clonotypes. The percentage of naive T cells measured by flow cytometry correlated strongly with observed TCR beta diversity. Observed TCR beta diversity per million T cells fell roughly linearly with age, and a significant reduction was already apparent by age roughly 40.

Donors were a few dozen systemically healthy Caucasian individuals from Russia aged roughly 6 to 100 years. Each donor gave ten milliliters of peripheral blood, collected into EDTA-treated Vacutainer tubes. Ficoll-Paque density-gradient centrifugation was used to isolate PBMCs, with at least 6.5 million per sample. Trizol reagent was used to extract total RNA from the PBMCs, yielding at least 5.5 micrograms per sample. For every donor, flow cytometry on a PBMC aliquot measured the percentage of naive CD45RAhigh/CD27high T cells. This clonotype has more than one count but fewer than ten. What this receptor recognizes is not known. Qualities for individual bases were not recorded, and no much larger clone is one base off. The library was prepared using 5' RACE. The listed sequencing device is Illumina HiSeq 2500. A second roughly 6 to 12 cycle PCR used a sample-barcoded 5' primer and a J-beta primer mix. A unique molecular identifier was introduced onto each TCR beta cDNA molecule by a template-switch 5' adaptor carrying 12 random nucleotides. At least 2.5 million CDR3-containing paired-end reads were obtained from each sample. All of the RNA was converted into first-strand cDNA using the Mint cDNA synthesis kit, with a TRBC-specific oligonucleotide serving as the primer. All cDNA was treated with uracil-DNA glycosylase and then went through a first 18-cycle PCR with the universal primers M1SS and BC2_uni_R. The original methods were these. For normalization, 1 million high-quality reads, each with a distinct molecular identifier, were randomly selected from each sample. Instead of being binned into consensus sequences, reads with shared molecular identifiers were discarded. MiTCR, with a Q25 quality threshold and the strictest error-elimination algorithm, was used for CDR3 identification, clonotype clustering and error correction. A nonparametric unseen species model using Euler transformation provided a lower-bound estimate of total TCR beta diversity. The public reads were reprocessed in TCRdb via fastp at Q25 and MiXCR, keeping in-frame beta chains. Rows matching on CDR3 protein sequence are summarized as one entry with the most common DNA and genes. The authors' filters were not applied to this entry. The sample table holds over 950,000 distinct CDR3 sequences, of which approximately 38% were seen once. About 12% of the sample is held by the ten biggest clonotypes.

The V and J segments used are TRBV12-3 or TRBV12-4 and TRBJ2-2; 9 bases in between match TRBD2. This clonotype was obtained from a man between 18 and 35 years old in good health. Sequenced input: blood. The DNA sequence is given as TGTGCCAGCAGTTTAGACTCTAGCGGGGCATACACCGGGGAGCTGTTTTTT. Its amino acids are CASSLDSSGAYTGELFF.